The clone carrying this TCR beta chain occurred once. What it recognizes is unknown. Method: immunoSEQ multiplex PCR; TCRdb's copy keeps in-frame clones and lacks some. This table holds about 15,000 clones, 83% found once. Germline-derived CDR1 and CDR2 are SGHTA and FQGTGA. This CDR3 region has 15 residues. The V and J ends lost 1 base and 0 bases respectively, with 7 bases between them. The data belong to a study of T cell repertoires in ileal Crohn's disease. On the study more broadly: Patients had a median 7.9-year disease duration, and under 45% were active smokers. Study-wide points: Mucosal expansions were suggested to be mainly CD8 T cells. Compared with non-smokers, active smokers at surgery showed more clonal expansions.

This sequence was found in an adult with Crohn's disease. The gene calls are TRBV7-3 and TRBJ2-1, with D perhaps TRBD1 (6 bases). The sample comprised ileal tissue. CDR3 region: CASSLIQGSYNEQFF. The DNA for the CDR3 is TGTGCCAGCAGCTTAATACAGGGCTCCTACAATGAGCAGTTCTTC.